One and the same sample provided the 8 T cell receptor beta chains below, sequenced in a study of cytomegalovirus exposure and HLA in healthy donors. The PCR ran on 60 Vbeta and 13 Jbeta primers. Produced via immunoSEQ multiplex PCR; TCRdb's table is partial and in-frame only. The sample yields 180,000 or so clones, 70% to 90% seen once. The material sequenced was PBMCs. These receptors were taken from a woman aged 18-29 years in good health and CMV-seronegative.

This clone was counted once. Here the CDR3 reads CASTGGSNQPQHF. The CDR3 DNA reads TGTGCCAGCACCGGGGGGAGCAATCAGCCCCAGCATTTT. V and J are TRBV6-5 and TRBJ1-5, with a tentative D call TRBD1 (5 bases). Trimming removed 7 bases at V and 1 base at J, with 8 bases between. Germline assignment: CDR1 MNHEY and CDR2 SVGAGI. This CDR3 is built from 13 residues.

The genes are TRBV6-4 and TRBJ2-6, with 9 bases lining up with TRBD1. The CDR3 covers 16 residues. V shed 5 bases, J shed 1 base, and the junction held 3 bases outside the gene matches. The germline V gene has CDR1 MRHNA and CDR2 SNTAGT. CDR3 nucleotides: TGTGCCAGCAGTATCGACAGGGGGTCTGGGGCCAACGTCCTGACTTTC. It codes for CASSIDRGSGANVLTF.

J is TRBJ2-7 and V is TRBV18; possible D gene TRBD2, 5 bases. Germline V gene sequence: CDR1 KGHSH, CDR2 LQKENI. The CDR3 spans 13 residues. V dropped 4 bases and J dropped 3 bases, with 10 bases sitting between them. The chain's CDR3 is CASSLNSDYEQYF. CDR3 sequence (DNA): TGTGCCAGCTCACTGAATAGCGACTACGAGCAGTACTTC. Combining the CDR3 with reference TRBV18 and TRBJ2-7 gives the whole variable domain NAGVMQNPRHLVRRRGQEARLRCSPMKGHSHVYWYRQLPEEGLKFMVYLQKENIIDESGMPKERFSAEFPKEGPSILRIQQVVRGDSAAYFCASSLNSDYEQYFGPGTRLTVT.

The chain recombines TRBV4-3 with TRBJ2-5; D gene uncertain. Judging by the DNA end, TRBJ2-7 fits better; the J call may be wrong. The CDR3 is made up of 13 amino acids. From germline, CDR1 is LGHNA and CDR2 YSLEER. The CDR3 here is CASSQDRLGEQYF. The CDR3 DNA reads TGCGCCAGCAGCCAAGATCGGCTGGGCGAGCAGTACTTC.

The CDR3 reads CASSRGTVGNTIYF. The CDR3 DNA sequence: TGCGCCAGCAGTCGCGGGACAGTTGGAAACACCATATATTTT. The chain has TRBV4-1 and TRBJ1-3; 7 bases agree with TRBD1. The V gene end was trimmed by 6 bases and the J gene end by 3 bases; junction bases not matched to a gene: 5. The CDR3 has 14 amino acids. In germline, CDR1 is MGHRA, CDR2 YSYEKL.

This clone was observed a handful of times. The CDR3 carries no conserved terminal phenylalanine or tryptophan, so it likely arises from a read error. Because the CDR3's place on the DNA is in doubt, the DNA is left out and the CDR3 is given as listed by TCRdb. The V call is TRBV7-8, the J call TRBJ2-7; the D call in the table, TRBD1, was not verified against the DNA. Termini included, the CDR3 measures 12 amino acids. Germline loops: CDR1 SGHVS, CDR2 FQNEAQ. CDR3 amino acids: CASSLTTGTPTL.

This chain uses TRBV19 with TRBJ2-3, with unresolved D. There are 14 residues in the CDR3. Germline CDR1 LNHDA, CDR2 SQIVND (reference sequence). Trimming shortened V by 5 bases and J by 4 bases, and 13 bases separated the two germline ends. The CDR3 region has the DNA TGTGCCAGTAGTTTAGTCGAGGTCCCAGATACGCAGTATTTT. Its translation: CASSLVEVPDTQYF.

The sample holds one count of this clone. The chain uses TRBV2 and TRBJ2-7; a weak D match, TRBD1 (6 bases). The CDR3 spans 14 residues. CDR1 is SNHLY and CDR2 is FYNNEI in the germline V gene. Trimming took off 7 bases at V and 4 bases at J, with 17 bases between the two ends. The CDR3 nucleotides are TGTGCCAGCACCACCCGGGACATAGCGTACGAGCAGTACTTC. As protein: CASTTRDIAYEQYF.